This TCR beta chain appears in the sequencing data of a study of blood T cell repertoires in COVID-19. Using immunoSEQ multiplex PCR, the repertoire was profiled, and TCRdb retains in-frame clones only, with some absent. The sample records a few hundred thousand clones, approximately 90% being singletons. The source of this sequence is a human donor in a cohort exposed to, infected with or recovered from COVID-19 (not recorded which). The donor label of this sample is uncertain. The specimen sequenced was PBMCs or T cells enriched from blood (not recorded which).

The CDR3 nucleotides are TGTGCCAGCAGCTTAATCGGGGGGGCCCAAGAGACCCAGTACTTC. Translation: CASSLIGGAQETQYF. The chain joins TRBV7-3 to TRBJ2-5, with 8 bases fitting TRBD2. The junction had 2 bases not matched to a gene; V was cut back by 1 base and J by 1 base. This CDR3 has 15 residues. CDR1 is SGHTA and CDR2 is FQGTGA in the germline V gene.